The clone carrying this T cell receptor beta chain was seen at least ten times. MiXCR was run by TCRdb on the 5' RACE reads, yielding one entry per CDR3 protein. This sample has roughly 75,000 distinct CDR3 sequences, with about an eighth found just once. Specified time point: sample taken at primary tumor resection. Unsorted samples of tumor, nontumor lung or frozen PBMC had their whole RNA sequenced. Germline CDR1 is KGHDR and CDR2 is SFDVKD. Trimming left V 4 bases short and J 4 bases short, with 6 bases between. The CDR3 length is 12 residues. These data originate in a study of spatial heterogeneity in lung cancer. Overall study: Detection consistently captured more beta-chain sequences than alpha-chain sequences.

The starting material was PBMCs, obtained at surgery. This sequence originates from a male donor with early-stage non-small cell lung cancer. The chain combines TRBV24-1 with TRBJ1-2, with D uncertain. The CDR3 loop is CATSEGSYGYTF. The CDR3 region has the DNA TGTGCCACCAGTGAAGGTTCCTATGGCTACACCTTC.